This T cell receptor beta chain is drawn from a study of blood T cell repertoires in COVID-19. At the level of the study: Italy, Spain and the United States were the sources of the convalescent and acute COVID-19 samples. T cells, B-cell-depleted T cells, or PBMCs supplied cDNA or gDNA.

Per the authors' pipeline: From reference gene primer amplification, estimates of nucleated cell counts were derived. Data came from immunoSEQ multiplex PCR; TCRdb stores just in-frame clones and leaves some out. The D gene and trimming were derived from the DNA, and the V and J assignments and clone size from that table. Of just over 60,000 clones listed, approximately 79% are singletons. The sequencing input was peripheral blood. The source is a woman older than 75 with active or convalescent COVID-19.

The CDR3 protein is CASSLTPPGQGMRDTQYF. The CDR3 DNA reads as TGTGCCAGCAGCTTGACCCCCCCGGGACAGGGGATGCGGGATACGCAGTATTTT. The chain joins TRBV5-4 to TRBJ2-3; 10 bases map to TRBD1. J lost 6 bases, V lost 1 base, and 14 bases had no gene match. CDR3 length equals 18 residues. Germline CDR1 reads SGHNT; CDR2 reads YYREEE (reference sequence). Supplemented by reference TRBV5-4 and TRBJ2-3, the full variable domain reads ETGVTQSPTHLIKTRGQQVTLRCSSQSGHNTVSWYQQALGQGPQFIFQYYREEENGRGNFPPRFSGLQFPNYSSELNVNALELDDSALYLCASSLTPPGQGMRDTQYFGPGTRLTVL.